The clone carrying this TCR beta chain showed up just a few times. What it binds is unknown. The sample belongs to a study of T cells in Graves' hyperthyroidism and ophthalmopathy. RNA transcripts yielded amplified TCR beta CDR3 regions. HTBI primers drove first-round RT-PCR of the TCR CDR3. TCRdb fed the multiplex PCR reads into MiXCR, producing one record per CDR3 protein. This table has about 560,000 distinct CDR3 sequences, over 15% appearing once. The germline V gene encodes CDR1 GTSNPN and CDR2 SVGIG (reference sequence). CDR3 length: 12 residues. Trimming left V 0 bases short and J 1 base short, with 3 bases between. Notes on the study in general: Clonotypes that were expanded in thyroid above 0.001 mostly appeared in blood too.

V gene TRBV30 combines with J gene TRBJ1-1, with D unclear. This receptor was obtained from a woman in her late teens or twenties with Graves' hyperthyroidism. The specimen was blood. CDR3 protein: CAWSVWNTEAFF. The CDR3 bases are TGTGCCTGGAGTGTATGGAACACTGAAGCTTTCTTT.